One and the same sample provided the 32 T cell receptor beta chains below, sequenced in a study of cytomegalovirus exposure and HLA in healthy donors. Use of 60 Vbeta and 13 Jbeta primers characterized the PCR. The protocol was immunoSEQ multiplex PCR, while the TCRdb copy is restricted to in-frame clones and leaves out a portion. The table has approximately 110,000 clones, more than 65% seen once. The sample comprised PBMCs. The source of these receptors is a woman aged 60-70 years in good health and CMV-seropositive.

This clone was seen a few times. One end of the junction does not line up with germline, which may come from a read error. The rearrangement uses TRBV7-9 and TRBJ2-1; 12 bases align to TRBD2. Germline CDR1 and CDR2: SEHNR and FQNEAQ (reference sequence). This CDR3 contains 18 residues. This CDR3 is CSSSLVRASGGAYNEQFF. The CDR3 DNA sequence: TGTTCCAGCAGCTTAGTTCGTGCTAGCGGGGGGGCCTACAATGAGCAGTTCTTC. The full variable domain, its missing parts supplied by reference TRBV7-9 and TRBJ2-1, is DTGVSQNPRHKITKRGQNVTFRCDPISEHNRLYWYRQTLGQGPEFLTYFQNEAQLEKSRLLSDRFSAERPKGSFSTLEIQRTEQGDSAMYLCSSSLVRASGGAYNEQFFGPGTRLTVL.

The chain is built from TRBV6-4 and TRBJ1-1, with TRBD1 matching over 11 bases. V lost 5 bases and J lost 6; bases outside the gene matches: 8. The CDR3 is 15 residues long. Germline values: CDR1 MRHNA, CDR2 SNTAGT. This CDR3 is CASSSRTGGKSEAFF. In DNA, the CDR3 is TGTGCCAGCAGTTCTAGGACAGGGGGCAAGTCTGAAGCTTTCTTT.

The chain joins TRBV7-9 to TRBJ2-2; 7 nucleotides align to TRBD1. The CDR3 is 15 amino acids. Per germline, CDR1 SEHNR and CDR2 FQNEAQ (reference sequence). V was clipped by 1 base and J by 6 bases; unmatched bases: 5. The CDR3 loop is CASSLGTGVAGELFF. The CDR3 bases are TGTGCCAGCAGCTTAGGGACAGGCGTAGCCGGGGAGCTGTTTTTT.

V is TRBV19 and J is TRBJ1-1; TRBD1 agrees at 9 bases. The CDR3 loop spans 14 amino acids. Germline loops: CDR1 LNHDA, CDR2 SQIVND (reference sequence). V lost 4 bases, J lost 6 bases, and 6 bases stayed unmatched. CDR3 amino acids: CASSTGQGYSEAFF. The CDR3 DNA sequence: TGTGCCAGTAGTACGGGACAGGGATACTCTGAAGCTTTCTTT.

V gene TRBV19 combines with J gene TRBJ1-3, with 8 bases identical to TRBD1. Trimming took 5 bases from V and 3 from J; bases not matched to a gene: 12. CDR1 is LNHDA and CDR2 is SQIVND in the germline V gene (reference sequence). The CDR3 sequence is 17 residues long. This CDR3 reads CASSPTGKGTGGNTIYF. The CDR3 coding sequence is TGTGCCAGTAGTCCCACGGGGAAGGGGACAGGTGGAAACACCATATATTTT.

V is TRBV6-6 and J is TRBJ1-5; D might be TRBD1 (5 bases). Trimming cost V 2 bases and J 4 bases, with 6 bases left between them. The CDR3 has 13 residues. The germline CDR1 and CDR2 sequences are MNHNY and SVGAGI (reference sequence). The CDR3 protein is CASSYDRNQPQHF. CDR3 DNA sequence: TGTGCCAGCAGTTACGACAGAAATCAGCCCCAGCATTTT.

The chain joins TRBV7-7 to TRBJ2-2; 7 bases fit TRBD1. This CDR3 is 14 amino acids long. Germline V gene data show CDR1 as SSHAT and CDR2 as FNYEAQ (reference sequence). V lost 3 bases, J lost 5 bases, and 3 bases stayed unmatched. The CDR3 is CASSFGTATGELFF. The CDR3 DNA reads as TGTGCCAGCAGCTTCGGGACAGCAACCGGGGAGCTGTTTTTT.

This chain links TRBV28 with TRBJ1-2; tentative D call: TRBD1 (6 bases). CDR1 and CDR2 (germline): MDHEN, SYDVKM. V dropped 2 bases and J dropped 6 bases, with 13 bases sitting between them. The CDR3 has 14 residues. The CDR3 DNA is TGTGCCAGCAGTTTACAGTCCCCAGGGGATGGCTACACCTTC. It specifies CASSLQSPGDGYTF.

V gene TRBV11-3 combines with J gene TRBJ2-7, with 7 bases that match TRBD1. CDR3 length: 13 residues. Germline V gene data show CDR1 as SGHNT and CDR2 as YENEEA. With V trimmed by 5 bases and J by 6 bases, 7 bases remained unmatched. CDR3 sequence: CASSPTRQGEQYF. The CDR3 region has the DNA TGTGCCAGCAGCCCTACGCGACAGGGCGAGCAGTACTTC.

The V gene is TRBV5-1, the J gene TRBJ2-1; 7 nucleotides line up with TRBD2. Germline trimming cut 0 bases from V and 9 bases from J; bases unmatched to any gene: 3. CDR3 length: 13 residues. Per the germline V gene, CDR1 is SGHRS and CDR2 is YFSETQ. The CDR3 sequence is CASSLEGGIEQFF. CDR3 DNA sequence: TGCGCCAGCAGCTTGGAGGGAGGGATTGAGCAGTTCTTC. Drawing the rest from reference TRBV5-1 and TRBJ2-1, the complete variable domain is KAGVTQTPRYLIKTRGQQVTLSCSPISGHRSVSWYQQTPGQGLQFLFEYFSETQRNKGNFPGRFSGRQFSNSRSEMNVSTLELGDSALYLCASSLEGGIEQFFGPGTRLTVL.

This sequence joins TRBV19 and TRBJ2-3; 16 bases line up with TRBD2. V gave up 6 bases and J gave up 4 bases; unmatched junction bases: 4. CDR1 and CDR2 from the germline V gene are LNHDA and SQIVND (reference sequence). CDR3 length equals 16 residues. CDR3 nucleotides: TGTGCCAGTAGGGGGACTAGCGGGGGGGCCGCAGATACGCAGTATTTT. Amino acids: CASRGTSGGAADTQYF.

CDR3 protein: CASPGGTTPSSYNEQFF. The CDR3 coding sequence is TGTGCCAGTCCGGGCGGGACTACCCCAAGCTCCTACAATGAGCAGTTCTTC. The chain couples TRBV5-4 to TRBJ2-1; 7 bases line up with TRBD2. Germline V gene sequence: CDR1 SGHNT, CDR2 YYREEE (reference sequence). After removal of 8 bases from V and 0 bases from J, the junction contained 14 bases not matched to a gene. The CDR3 has 17 amino acids.

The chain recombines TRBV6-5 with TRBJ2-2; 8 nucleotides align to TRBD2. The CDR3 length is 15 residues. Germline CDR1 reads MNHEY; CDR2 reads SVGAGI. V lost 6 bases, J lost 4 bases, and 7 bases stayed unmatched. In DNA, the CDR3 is TGTGCCAGCAGAGCACTAGCGGACTTCACCGGGGAGCTGTTTTTT. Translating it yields CASRALADFTGELFF.

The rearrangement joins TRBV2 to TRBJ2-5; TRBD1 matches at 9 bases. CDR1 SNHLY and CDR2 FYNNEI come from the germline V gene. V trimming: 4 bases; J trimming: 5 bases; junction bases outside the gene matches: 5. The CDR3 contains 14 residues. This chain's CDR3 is CASSGGTGHETQYF. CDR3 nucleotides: TGTGCCAGCAGTGGAGGGACAGGGCACGAGACCCAGTACTTC.

The DNA of the CDR3 is TGTGCCAGCAGCCGGACTAGCGTAACCACAGATACGCAGTATTTT. Its translation: CASSRTSVTTDTQYF. This sequence joins TRBV7-2 and TRBJ2-3; 9 bases map to TRBD2. This CDR3 is 15 amino acids long. Germline loops: CDR1 SGHTA, CDR2 FQGNSA. V gave up 5 bases and J gave up 2 bases; unmatched junction bases: 5.

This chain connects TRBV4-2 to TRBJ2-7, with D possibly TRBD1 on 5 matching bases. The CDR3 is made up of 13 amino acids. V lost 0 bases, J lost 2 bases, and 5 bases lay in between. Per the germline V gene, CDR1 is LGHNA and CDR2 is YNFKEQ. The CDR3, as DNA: TGTGCCAGCAGCCAAGACAGGGCCTACGAGCAGTACTTC. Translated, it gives CASSQDRAYEQYF.

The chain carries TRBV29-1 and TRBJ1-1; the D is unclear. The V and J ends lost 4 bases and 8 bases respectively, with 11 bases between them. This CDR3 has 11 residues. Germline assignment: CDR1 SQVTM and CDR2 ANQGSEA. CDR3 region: CSVGQVREAFF. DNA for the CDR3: TGCAGCGTTGGGCAGGTCCGGGAAGCTTTCTTT. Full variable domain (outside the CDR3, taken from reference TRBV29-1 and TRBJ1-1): SAVISQKPSRDICQRGTSLTIQCQVDSQVTMMFWYRQQPGQSLTLIATANQGSEATYESGFVIDKFPISRPNLTFSTLTVSNMSPEDSSIYLCSVGQVREAFFGQGTRLTVV.

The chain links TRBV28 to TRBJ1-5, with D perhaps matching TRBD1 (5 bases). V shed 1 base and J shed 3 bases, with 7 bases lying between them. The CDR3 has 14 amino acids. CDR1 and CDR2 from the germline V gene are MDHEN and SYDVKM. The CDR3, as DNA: TGTGCCAGCAGTTTATCAGGGCCCAATCAGCCCCAGCATTTT. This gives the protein CASSLSGPNQPQHF.

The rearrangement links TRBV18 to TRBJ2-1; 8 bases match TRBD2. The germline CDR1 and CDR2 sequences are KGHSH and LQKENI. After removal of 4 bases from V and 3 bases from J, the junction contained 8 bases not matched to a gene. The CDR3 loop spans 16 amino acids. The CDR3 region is CASSLQAGVIYNEQFF. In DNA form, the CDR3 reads TGTGCCAGCTCACTTCAAGCGGGAGTGATCTACAATGAGCAGTTCTTC.

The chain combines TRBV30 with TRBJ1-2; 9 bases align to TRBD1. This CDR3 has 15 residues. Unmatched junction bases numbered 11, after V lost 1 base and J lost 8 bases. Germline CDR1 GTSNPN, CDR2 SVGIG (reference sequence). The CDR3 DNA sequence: TGTGCCTGGAGTGCGAACACAGGGGGCGTAAGCGGCTACACCTTC. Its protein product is CAWSANTGGVSGYTF.

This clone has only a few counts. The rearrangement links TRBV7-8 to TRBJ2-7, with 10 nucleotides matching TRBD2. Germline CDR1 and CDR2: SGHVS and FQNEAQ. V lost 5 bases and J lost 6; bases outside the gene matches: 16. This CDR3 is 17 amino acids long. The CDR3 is CASSPGGWASGRSEQYF. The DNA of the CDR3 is TGTGCCAGCAGCCCAGGGGGTTGGGCTAGCGGGAGAAGCGAGCAGTACTTC.

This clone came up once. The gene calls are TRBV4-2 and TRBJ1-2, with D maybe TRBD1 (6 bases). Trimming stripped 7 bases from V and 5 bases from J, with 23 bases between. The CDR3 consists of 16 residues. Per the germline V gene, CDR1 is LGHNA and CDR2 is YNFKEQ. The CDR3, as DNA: TGTGCCAGCATGCAAGGTGGGGGCAGGAGCCCTTATGGCTACACCTTC. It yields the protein CASMQGGGRSPYGYTF.

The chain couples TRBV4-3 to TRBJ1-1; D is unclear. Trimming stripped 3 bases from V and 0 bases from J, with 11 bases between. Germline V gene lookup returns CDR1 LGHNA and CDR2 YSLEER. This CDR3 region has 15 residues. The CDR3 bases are TGCGCCAGCAGCCAGGAACGGAGGGTGAACACTGAAGCTTTCTTT. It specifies CASSQERRVNTEAFF.

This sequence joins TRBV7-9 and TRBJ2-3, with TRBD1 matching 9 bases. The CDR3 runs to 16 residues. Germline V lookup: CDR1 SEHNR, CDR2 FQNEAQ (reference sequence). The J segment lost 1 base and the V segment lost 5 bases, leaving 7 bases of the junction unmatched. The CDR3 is CASSNRDRVGTDTQYF. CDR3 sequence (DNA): TGTGCCAGCAGCAACAGGGACAGGGTAGGCACAGATACGCAGTATTTT.

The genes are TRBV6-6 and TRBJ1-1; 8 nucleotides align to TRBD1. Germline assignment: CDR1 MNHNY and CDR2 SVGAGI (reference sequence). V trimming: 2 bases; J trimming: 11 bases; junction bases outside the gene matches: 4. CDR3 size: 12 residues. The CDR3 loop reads CASSYPTGDAFF. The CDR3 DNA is TGTGCCAGCAGTTACCCGACAGGGGACGCTTTCTTT.

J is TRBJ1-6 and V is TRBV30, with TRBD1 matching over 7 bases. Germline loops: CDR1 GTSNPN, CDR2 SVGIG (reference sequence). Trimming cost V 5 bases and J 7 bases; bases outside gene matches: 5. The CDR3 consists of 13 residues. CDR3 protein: CAWRGTANSPLHF. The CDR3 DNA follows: TGTGCCTGGCGCGGGACAGCCAATTCACCCCTCCACTTT.

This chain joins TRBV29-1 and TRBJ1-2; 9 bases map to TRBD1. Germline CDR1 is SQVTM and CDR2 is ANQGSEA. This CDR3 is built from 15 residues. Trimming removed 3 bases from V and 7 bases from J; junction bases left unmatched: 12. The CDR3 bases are TGCAGCGTTGATGGGACAGGGTCCAATTTTCGTGGCTACACCTTC. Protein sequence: CSVDGTGSNFRGYTF.

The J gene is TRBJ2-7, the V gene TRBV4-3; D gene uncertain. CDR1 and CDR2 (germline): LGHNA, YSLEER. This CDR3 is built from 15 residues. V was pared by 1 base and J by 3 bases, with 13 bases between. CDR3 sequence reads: CASSQGVGGFYEQYF. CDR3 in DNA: TGCGCCAGCAGCCAAGGGGTAGGCGGATTCTACGAGCAGTACTTC.

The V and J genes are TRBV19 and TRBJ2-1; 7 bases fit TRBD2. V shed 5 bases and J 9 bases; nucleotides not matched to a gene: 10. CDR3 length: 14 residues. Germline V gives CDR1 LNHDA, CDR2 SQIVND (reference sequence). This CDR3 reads CASSPTLGGGEQFF. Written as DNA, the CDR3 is TGTGCCAGTAGTCCCACTTTGGGGGGGGGTGAGCAGTTCTTC.

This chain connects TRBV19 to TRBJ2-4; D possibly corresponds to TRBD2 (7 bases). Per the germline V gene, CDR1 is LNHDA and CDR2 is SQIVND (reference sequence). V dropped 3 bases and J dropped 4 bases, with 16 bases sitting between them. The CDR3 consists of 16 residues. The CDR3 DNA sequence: TGTGCCAGTAGTATTTCGGGGGGCCTGGGTAAAAACATTCAGTACTTC. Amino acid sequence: CASSISGGLGKNIQYF.

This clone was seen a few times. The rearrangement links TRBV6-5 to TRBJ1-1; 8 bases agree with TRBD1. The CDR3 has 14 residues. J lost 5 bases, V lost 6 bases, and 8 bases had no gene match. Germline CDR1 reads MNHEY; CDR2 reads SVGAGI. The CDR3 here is CASRDTGGSTEAFF. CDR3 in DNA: TGTGCCAGCAGAGACACAGGGGGATCGACTGAAGCTTTCTTT.

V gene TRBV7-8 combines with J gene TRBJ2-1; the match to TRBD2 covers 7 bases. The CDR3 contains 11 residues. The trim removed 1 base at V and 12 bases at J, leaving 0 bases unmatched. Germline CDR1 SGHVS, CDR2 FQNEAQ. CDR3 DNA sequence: TGTGCCAGCAGCTTAGGGGGGGGGCAGTTCTTC. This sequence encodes CASSLGGGQFF.